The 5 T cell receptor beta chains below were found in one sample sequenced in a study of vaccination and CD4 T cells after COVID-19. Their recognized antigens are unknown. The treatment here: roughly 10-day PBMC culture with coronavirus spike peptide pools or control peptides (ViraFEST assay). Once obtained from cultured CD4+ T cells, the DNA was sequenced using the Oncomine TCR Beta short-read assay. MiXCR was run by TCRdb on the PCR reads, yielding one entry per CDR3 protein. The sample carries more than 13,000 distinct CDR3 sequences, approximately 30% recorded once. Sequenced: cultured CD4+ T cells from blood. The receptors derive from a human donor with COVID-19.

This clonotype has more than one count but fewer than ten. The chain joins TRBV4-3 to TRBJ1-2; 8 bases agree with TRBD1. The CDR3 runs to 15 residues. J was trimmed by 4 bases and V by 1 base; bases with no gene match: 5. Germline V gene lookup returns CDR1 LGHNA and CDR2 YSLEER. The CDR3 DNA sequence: TGCGCCAGCAGCCAAGGCGGACAGGGAAGCTATGGCTACACCTTC. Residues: CASSQGGQGSYGYTF.

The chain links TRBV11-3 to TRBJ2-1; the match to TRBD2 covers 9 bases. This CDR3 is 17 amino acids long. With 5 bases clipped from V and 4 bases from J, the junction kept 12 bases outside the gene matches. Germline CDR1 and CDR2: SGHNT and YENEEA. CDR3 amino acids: CASSRTQGSGGYNEQFF. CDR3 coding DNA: TGTGCCAGCAGCCGCACGCAGGGGAGCGGGGGGTACAATGAGCAGTTCTTC.

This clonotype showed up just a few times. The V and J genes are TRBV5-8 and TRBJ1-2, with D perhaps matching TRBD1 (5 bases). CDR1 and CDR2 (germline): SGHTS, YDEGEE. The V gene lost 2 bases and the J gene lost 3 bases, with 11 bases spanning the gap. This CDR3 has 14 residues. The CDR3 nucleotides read TGTGCCAGCAGCTTAACCGGGACTCACTATGGCTACACCTTC. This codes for CASSLTGTHYGYTF.

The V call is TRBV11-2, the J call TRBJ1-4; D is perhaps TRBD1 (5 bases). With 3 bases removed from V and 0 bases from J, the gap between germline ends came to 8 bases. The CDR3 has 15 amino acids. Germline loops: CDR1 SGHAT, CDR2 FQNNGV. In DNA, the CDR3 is TGTGCCAGCAGCTTGGGGGAGGCAACTAATGAAAAACTGTTTTTT. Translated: CASSLGEATNEKLFF.

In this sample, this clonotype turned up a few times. CDR3 DNA: TGTGCCAGCAGTTTATGGTCCCGTCCGCGATCCTACGAGCAGTACTTC. Amino acids: CASSLWSRPRSYEQYF. The V and J genes are TRBV27 and TRBJ2-7; D ambiguous. V lost 1 base and J 1 base, leaving 14 bases between the germline ends. Germline V gives CDR1 MNHEY, CDR2 SMNVEV (reference sequence). The CDR3 is 16 residues long.